The clone carrying this T cell receptor beta chain was recorded at least ten times. The target antigen is unknown. Preparation of the TCRbeta library used unique molecular identifiers. TCRdb recomputed calls from the PCR reads with MiXCR, one row per CDR3 protein. The sample lists nearly 250,000 distinct CDR3 sequences, less than 9% occurring once. Germline V CDR1 and CDR2: MDHEN, SYDVKM. V lost 6 bases, J lost 0 bases, and 7 bases stayed unmatched. The CDR3 extends over 15 amino acids. The data derive from a study of T-cell reconstitution after alpha-beta-depleted transplantation in children. General observations from the study: In patients about two months after transplant, alpha-beta T cells reportedly arose from several hundred expanded graft clones. Recipient T cells and thymic progenitors that survived gave rise to the high TCRbeta diversity observed at day 60 in some patients. After one year, T-cell counts and TCRbeta diversity mostly came from new T cells.

The material was PBMCs, mostly from graft donor cells, obtained 180 days after TCRalphabeta/CD19-depleted stem cell transplant. This TCR derives from a male patient younger than 18 who had a stem cell transplant for acute lymphoblastic leukemia, so the T cells may come from the graft donor. V gene TRBV28 combines with J gene TRBJ2-7; 8 bases agree with TRBD1. The CDR3 protein is CASRIGQGYSYEQYF. CDR3 coding DNA: TGTGCCAGCAGAATCGGACAGGGATACTCCTACGAGCAGTACTTC.